This is a list of T cell receptor beta chains from one sample in a study of T cells in Graves' hyperthyroidism and ophthalmopathy. TCRdb re-called the multiplex PCR reads through MiXCR, storing one row per CDR3 protein. The sample lists 730,000 or so distinct CDR3 sequences, 15% to 20% seen once, with over 15% in the top ten. Material for sequencing was blood. The receptors were gathered from a woman between 45 and 65 years old with Graves' hyperthyroidism that later progressed to Graves' ophthalmopathy. CDR3s include the opening cysteine and the closing phenylalanine or tryptophan. A D gene is named only where the DNA matches it firmly.

>TRBV9|15|-
CASSPGAERVEKLFF
>TRBV29-1|14|TRBD2
CSVQERGGTYEQYF
>TRBV6-1|14|TRBD2
CASRNSGGYNEQFF
>TRBV6-1|14|-
CASSYYRDNTEAFF
>TRBV6-4|14|-
CASSDEYLYGGYTF
>TRBV20-1|12|-
CSATARGETQYF
>TRBV9|15|-
CASSVAGGENNEQFF
>TRBV27|12|-
CASSFLGAEAFF
>TRBV9|15|TRBD1
CASSAAGTEGNTIYF
>TRBV30|14|-
CANGGASNTGELFF
>TRBV20-1|15|-
CSARVTDTSNSPLHF
>TRBV11-2|14|TRBD1
CASSFGTAPYEQYF
>TRBV7-9|13|-
CASSTPSSTEAFF
>TRBV4-2|15|-
CASSQDIRGREKLFF
>TRBV5-1|14|TRBD1
CASSLDREYNEQFF
>TRBV20-1|14|-
CSAIRVRDTDTQYF
>TRBV27|15|-
CASMTLETVHTEAFF
>TRBV27|15|-
CASRDAGDFIYGYTF
>TRBV24-1|18|TRBD2
CATSDLSVTSGNYNEQFF
>TRBV11-1|15|-
CASSHGGGANYGYTF
>TRBV11-1|15|TRBD1
CASSLGGDFDSPLHF
>TRBV11-3|15|-
CASSLGGLRVNEQFF
>TRBV2|14|-
CASRPTRGGQPQHF
>TRBV30|14|-
CAWRGLGPAETQYF
>TRBV5-1|14|TRBD1
CASSEATGGSGYTF
>TRBV5-5|13|-
CASSGWTNQPQHF
>TRBV6-1|15|TRBD1
CASSEAQGANTEAFF